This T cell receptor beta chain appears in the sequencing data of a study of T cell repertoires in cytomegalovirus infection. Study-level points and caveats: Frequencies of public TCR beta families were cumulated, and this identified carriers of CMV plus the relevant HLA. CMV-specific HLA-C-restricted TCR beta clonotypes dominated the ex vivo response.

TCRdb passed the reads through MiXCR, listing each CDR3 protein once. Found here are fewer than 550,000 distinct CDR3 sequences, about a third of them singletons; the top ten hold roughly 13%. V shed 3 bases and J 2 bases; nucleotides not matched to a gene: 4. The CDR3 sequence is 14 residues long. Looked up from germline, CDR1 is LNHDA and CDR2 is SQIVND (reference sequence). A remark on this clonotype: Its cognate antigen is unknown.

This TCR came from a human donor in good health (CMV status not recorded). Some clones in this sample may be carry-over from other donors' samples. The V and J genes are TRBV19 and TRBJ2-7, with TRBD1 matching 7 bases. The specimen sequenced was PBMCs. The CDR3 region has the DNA TGTGCCAGTAGTATCCGGGACAGAGCCTACGAGCAGTACTTC. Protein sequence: CASSIRDRAYEQYF. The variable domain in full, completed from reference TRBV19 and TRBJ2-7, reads DGGITQSPKYLFRKEGQNVTLSCEQNLNHDAMYWYRQDPGQGLRLIYYSQIVNDFQKGDIAEGYSVSREKKESFPLTVTSAQKNPTAFYLCASSIRDRAYEQYFGPGTRLTVT.